This TCR beta chain was observed in a study of post-analysis software for immune sequencing data. Study at large: Recorded subtypes: relapsing-remitting, secondary progressive, progressive-relapsing; some patients unannotated.

TCR beta cDNA libraries had unique molecular identifiers. T cells, about 0.85 to 11 million of them, yielded about 500,000 cDNA molecules. Each CDR3 protein is one row after TCRdb ran MiXCR on the PCR reads. Of hundreds of thousands of distinct CDR3 sequences listed, around 64% are singletons. A note on this clonotype: Its antigen remains unknown.

Study-wide findings and caveats: Elevated frequency relative to controls characterized roughly five TRBV segments in patients, TRBV5-6, TRBV5-1 and TRBV20-1 among them.

Per the germline V gene, CDR1 is SNHLY and CDR2 is FYNNEI. V was clipped by 0 bases and J by 2 bases; unmatched bases: 6. The CDR3 extends over 19 amino acids. This sequence originates from a girl aged 2 to 10 with multiple sclerosis. Source material: blood. V gene TRBV2 combines with J gene TRBJ2-1, with 14 bases matching TRBD2. The CDR3 DNA follows: TGTGCCAGCAGTGAAGCAGGACTAGCGGGGGGTCTTACCTACAATGAGCAGTTCTTC. Residues: CASSEAGLAGGLTYNEQFF.